These T cell receptor beta chains were read from a single sample in a study of control samples from healthy donors and cancer patients. TCRdb's copy holds only in-frame clones and misses some; the assay was immunoSEQ multiplex PCR. The sample shows about 130,000 clones, about 92% of them seen only once. Sequencing was carried out using blood. Every receptor here comes from a woman between 45 and 65 years old in good health. Both conserved end residues are part of each CDR3. A D gene is named only where the DNA matches it firmly. Rows give clone size only sometimes, using once, few, many, or a class for an expanded clone.

J: TRBJ1-2; size: -; D: -; length: 14; V: TRBV30; DNA: TGTGCCTGGAGGGCCGGTTACTGGGACTATGGCTACACCTTC; CDR3: CAWRAGYWDYGYTF
J: TRBJ2-3; size: -; D: TRBD2; length: 15; V: TRBV20-1; DNA: TGCAGTGCTAGTAGCGGGACGGGGAGCACAGATACGCAGTATTTT; CDR3: CSASSGTGSTDTQYF
J: TRBJ1-2; size: -; D: -; length: 13; V: TRBV18; DNA: TGTGCCAGCTCACCGGACACTATCTATGGCTACACCTTC; CDR3: CASSPDTIYGYTF
J: TRBJ2-5; size: -; D: -; length: 16; V: TRBV11-2; DNA: TGTGCCAGCAGCTTATTTGGTCGGGGACCGCAAGAGACCCAGTACTTC; CDR3: CASSLFGRGPQETQYF
J: TRBJ1-2; size: -; D: -; length: 13; V: TRBV6-5; DNA: TGTGCCAGCAGTCTACAGGGAAACTATGGCTACACCTTC; CDR3: CASSLQGNYGYTF
J: TRBJ1-6; size: -; D: TRBD1; length: 19; V: TRBV7-2; DNA: TGTGCCAGCAGCTTAAGGGGACAGGGTTCGGGTTCCTATAATTCACCCCTCCACTTT; CDR3: CASSLRGQGSGSYNSPLHF
J: TRBJ2-1; size: -; D: TRBD1; length: 14; V: TRBV6-6; DNA: TGTGCCAGCAGAATGGGACAGCAGTACAATGAGCAGTTCTTC; CDR3: CASRMGQQYNEQFF
J: TRBJ2-3; size: -; D: TRBD2; length: 15; V: TRBV18; DNA: TGTGCCAGCTCACCAGGACTAGCGGGCACAGATACGCAGTATTTT; CDR3: CASSPGLAGTDTQYF
J: TRBJ2-7; size: -; D: TRBD2; length: 15; V: TRBV11-2; DNA: TGTGCCAGCAGCTTTACTAGCGGGAGCCCCTACGAGCAGTACTTC; CDR3: CASSFTSGSPYEQYF
J: TRBJ2-5; size: -; D: TRBD2; length: 18; V: TRBV7-6; DNA: TGTGCCAGCAGCTTAGTAGTGGTAGCGGGGGGGTACCAAGAGACCCAGTACTTC; CDR3: CASSLVVVAGGYQETQYF
J: TRBJ1-5; size: once; D: -; length: 15; V: TRBV28; DNA: TGTGCCAGCAGTCCAACCGGGTGGAGCAATCAGCCCCAGCATTTT; CDR3: CASSPTGWSNQPQHF
J: TRBJ2-5; size: -; D: TRBD2; length: 16; V: TRBV5-1; DNA: TGCGCCAGCAGCTTGGTCCCTAGCGGGGGGTTAGAGACCCAGTACTTC; CDR3: CASSLVPSGGLETQYF
J: TRBJ1-1; size: -; D: -; length: 15; V: TRBV5-1; DNA: TGCGCCAGCAGCTCTCAGGGAACTATGAACACTGAAGCTTTCTTT; CDR3: CASSSQGTMNTEAFF
J: TRBJ1-2; size: -; D: TRBD1; length: 15; V: TRBV28; DNA: TGTGCCAGCAGCCACGGGTCACAGGGGCGAGGTGGCTACACCTTC; CDR3: CASSHGSQGRGGYTF
J: TRBJ1-3; size: once; D: -; length: 14; V: TRBV2; DNA: TGTGCCAGCAGTGAACAGGGCTCTGGAAACACCATATATTTT; CDR3: CASSEQGSGNTIYF
J: TRBJ2-1; size: -; D: TRBD1; length: 14; V: TRBV3-1/TRBV3-2; DNA: TGTGCCAGCAGCCCTTTTGGGACAGGGTGGGAGCAGTTCTTC; CDR3: CASSPFGTGWEQFF
J: TRBJ1-1; size: -; D: -; length: 12; V: TRBV6-5; DNA: TGTGCCAGCCGTCGGCCGAACACTGAAGCTTTCTTT; CDR3: CASRRPNTEAFF
J: TRBJ1-6; size: -; D: TRBD1; length: 15; V: TRBV5-1; DNA: TGCGCCAGCAGCTTACGGACAGGCCGAGGGTCACCCCTCCACTTT; CDR3: CASSLRTGRGSPLHF
J: TRBJ2-5; size: -; D: -; length: 14; V: TRBV7-9; DNA: TGTGCCAGCAGCTTAGATGGGGGCCAAGAGACCCAGTACTTC; CDR3: CASSLDGGQETQYF
J: TRBJ1-5; size: -; D: -; length: 19; V: TRBV7-9; DNA: TGTGCCAGCAGCGGAGAGCAATTTCGAGGACCCATTAGCAATCAGCCCCAGCATTTT; CDR3: CASSGEQFRGPISNQPQHF
J: TRBJ2-1; size: -; D: TRBD2; length: 15; V: TRBV6-5; DNA: TGTGCCAGCAGGCCCCCGCTAGCGGGACACAATGAGCAGTTCTTC; CDR3: CASRPPLAGHNEQFF
J: TRBJ2-1; size: -; D: -; length: 14; V: TRBV29-1; DNA: TGCAGCGTTGCGGTTCAGACGTCCTACAATGAGCAGTTCTTC; CDR3: CSVAVQTSYNEQFF
J: TRBJ1-5; size: few; D: -; length: 12; V: TRBV12-3/TRBV12-4; DNA: TGTGCCAGCAGTTTCTCCGGTCAGCCCCAGCATTTT; CDR3: CASSFSGQPQHF
J: TRBJ2-7; size: -; D: -; length: 10; V: TRBV2; DNA: TGTGCCAGCTATGATTACGAGCAGTACTTC; CDR3: CASYDYEQYF
J: TRBJ2-2; size: -; D: -; length: 13; V: TRBV28; DNA: TGTGCCAGCAGTTTGATGCTCACCGGGGAGCTGTTTTTT; CDR3: CASSLMLTGELFF
J: TRBJ2-3; size: once; D: -; length: 12; V: TRBV14; DNA: TGTGCCAGCAGCACTACCAGAAATACGCAGTATTTT; CDR3: CASSTTRNTQYF
J: TRBJ1-2; size: -; D: -; length: 13; V: TRBV13; DNA: TGTGCCAGCAGCTTAGGCTCTTTCTATGGCTACACCTTC; CDR3: CASSLGSFYGYTF
J: TRBJ1-1; size: once; D: -; length: 15; V: TRBV5-1; DNA: TGCGCCAGCTCCTCTCGCCGGACTATGAACACTGAAGCTTTCTTT; CDR3: CASSSRRTMNTEAFF
J: TRBJ2-7; size: -; D: TRBD2; length: 13; V: TRBV27; DNA: TGTGCCAGCAGCTATACTAGCGGGTACGAGCAGTACTTC; CDR3: CASSYTSGYEQYF
J: TRBJ2-7; size: -; D: TRBD1; length: 15; V: TRBV7-2; DNA: TGTGCCAGCAGCACTAGGACAGGGAGCTCCTACGAGCAGTACTTC; CDR3: CASSTRTGSSYEQYF
J: TRBJ1-5; size: -; D: -; length: 15; V: TRBV28; DNA: TGTGCCAGCAGTTCCGGAAGTTATCAATCTCAGCCCCAGCATTTT; CDR3: CASSSGSYQSQPQHF
J: TRBJ2-7; size: -; D: -; length: 15; V: TRBV6-4; DNA: TGTGCCAGCAGAGAGGACTTACCCCTGTCCTACGAGCAGTACTTC; CDR3: CASREDLPLSYEQYF
J: TRBJ2-1; size: -; D: -; length: 16; V: TRBV19; DNA: TGTGCCAGTAGAGGGAATTGGTTAAATCTCAACAATGAGCAGTTCTTC; CDR3: CASRGNWLNLNNEQFF
J: TRBJ1-1; size: few; D: TRBD1; length: 14; V: TRBV6-2/TRBV6-3; DNA: TGTGCCAGCAGTTCGGGACAGTGGAACACTGAAGCTTTCTTT; CDR3: CASSSGQWNTEAFF
J: TRBJ2-7; size: -; D: TRBD1; length: 14; V: TRBV5-1; DNA: TGCGCCAGCAGCTTCTGGACAGGGACCTACGAGCAGTACTTC; CDR3: CASSFWTGTYEQYF
J: TRBJ2-7; size: -; D: -; length: 13; V: TRBV25-1; DNA: TGTGCCAGCAGTACCAATGCGGCCTACGAGCAGTACTTC; CDR3: CASSTNAAYEQYF
J: TRBJ1-1; size: -; D: TRBD1; length: 14; V: TRBV2; DNA: TGTGCCAGCAGTGAAAGGGGGCAGGGACCTGAAGCTTTCTTT; CDR3: CASSERGQGPEAFF
J: TRBJ2-7; size: -; D: -; length: 13; V: TRBV15; DNA: TGTGCCACCAGCTCCTTCCAACAGGAGGAGCAGTACTTC; CDR3: CATSSFQQEEQYF
J: TRBJ1-1; size: few; D: -; length: 12; V: TRBV18; DNA: TGTGCCAGCTCACCTAGTCCCCTCGAAGCTTTCTTT; CDR3: CASSPSPLEAFF
J: TRBJ1-5; size: -; D: -; length: 13; V: TRBV27; DNA: TGTGCCAGCAGCAACAGGGCAGTCCAGCCCCAGCATTTT; CDR3: CASSNRAVQPQHF
J: TRBJ2-3; size: once; D: -; length: 15; V: TRBV14; DNA: TGTGCCAGCAGCCAAGGATATCGCAGCACAGATACGCAGTATTTT; CDR3: CASSQGYRSTDTQYF
J: TRBJ1-6; size: -; D: -; length: 15; V: TRBV3-1/TRBV3-2; DNA: TGTGCCAGCAGCCCTGGGGGCGGTAATAATTCACCCCTCCACTTT; CDR3: CASSPGGGNNSPLHF
J: TRBJ2-1; size: -; D: -; length: 12; V: TRBV25-1; DNA: TGTGCCAGCAGGGTGGGGTACAATGAGCAGTTCTTC; CDR3: CASRVGYNEQFF
J: TRBJ2-1; size: -; D: -; length: 12; V: TRBV3-1/TRBV3-2; DNA: TGTGCCAGCAGCCGGCTATACAATGAGCAGTTCTTC; CDR3: CASSRLYNEQFF
J: TRBJ1-2; size: -; D: TRBD1; length: 14; V: TRBV7-2; DNA: TGTGCCAGCAGCCTTGGGGACAGGGGAGGTGGCTACACCTTC; CDR3: CASSLGDRGGGYTF
J: TRBJ2-3; size: -; D: -; length: 12; V: TRBV15; DNA: TGTGCCACCAGCAAACAAACAGATACGCAGTATTTT; CDR3: CATSKQTDTQYF
J: TRBJ2-3; size: -; D: -; length: 14; V: TRBV5-4; DNA: TGTGCCAGCAGCTTGTCCTCTAACACAGATACGCAGTATTTT; CDR3: CASSLSSNTDTQYF
J: TRBJ1-2; size: -; D: TRBD1; length: 14; V: TRBV5-1; DNA: TGCGCCAGCAGCCCGGAGGGGACAGCCTATGGCTACACCTTC; CDR3: CASSPEGTAYGYTF
J: TRBJ1-2; size: once; D: TRBD1; length: 12; V: TRBV2; DNA: TGTGCCAGCCAGGGGACAGGGGTCGGGTACACCTTC; CDR3: CASQGTGVGYTF
J: TRBJ1-2; size: -; D: -; length: 13; V: TRBV5-8; DNA: TGTGCCAGCAGACGTGGGCCTAACTATGGCTACACCTTC; CDR3: CASRRGPNYGYTF
J: TRBJ2-7; size: -; D: TRBD1; length: 13; V: TRBV5-1; DNA: TGCGCCAGCGTGGGACAGGGTAGCTACGAGCAGTACTTC; CDR3: CASVGQGSYEQYF
J: TRBJ2-7; size: once; D: TRBD1; length: 13; V: TRBV7-2; DNA: TGTGCCAGCAACGACAGGGTTAACTACGAGCAGTACTTC; CDR3: CASNDRVNYEQYF
J: TRBJ1-2; size: -; D: -; length: 11; V: TRBV20-1; DNA: TGCAGTGCTAGAGATTTGGGAGGCTACGCCTTC; CDR3: CSARDLGGYAF
J: TRBJ2-7; size: -; D: TRBD2; length: 22; V: TRBV5-1; DNA: TGCGCCAGCAGCTTGGCAGAGCGACAGGGCACGGGACTAGCGGGAGGTAACTACGAGCAGTACTTC; CDR3: CASSLAERQGTGLAGGNYEQYF
J: TRBJ2-5; size: -; D: -; length: 14; V: TRBV27; DNA: TGTGCCAGCAGTCCCAAGAGGACCCGGGAGACCCAGTACTTC; CDR3: CASSPKRTRETQYF
J: TRBJ2-6; size: -; D: -; length: 13; V: TRBV30; DNA: TGTGCCTGGAGTGTAGTCGGGGCCAACGTCCTGACTTTC; CDR3: CAWSVVGANVLTF
J: TRBJ2-7; size: -; D: -; length: 14; V: TRBV9; DNA: TGTGCCAGCAGCGTAGAGGGTACCAGCTCCGAGCAGTACTTC; CDR3: CASSVEGTSSEQYF
J: TRBJ2-1; size: -; D: -; length: 13; V: TRBV11-1; DNA: TGTGCCAGCAGCTTTACTACCGGGGATGAGCAGTTCTTC; CDR3: CASSFTTGDEQFF